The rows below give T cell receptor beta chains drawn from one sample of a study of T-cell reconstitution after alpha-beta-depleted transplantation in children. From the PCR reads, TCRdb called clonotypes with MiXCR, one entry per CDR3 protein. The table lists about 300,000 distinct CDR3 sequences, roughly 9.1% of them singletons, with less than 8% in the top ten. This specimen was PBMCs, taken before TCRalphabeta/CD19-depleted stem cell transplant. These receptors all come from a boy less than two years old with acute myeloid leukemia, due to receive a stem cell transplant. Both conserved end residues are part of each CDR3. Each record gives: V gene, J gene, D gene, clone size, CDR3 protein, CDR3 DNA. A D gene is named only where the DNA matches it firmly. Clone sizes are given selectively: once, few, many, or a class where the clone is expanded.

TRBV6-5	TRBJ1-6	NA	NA	CASSYSLGRASHSPLHF	TGTGCCAGCAGTTACTCCCTGGGGCGGGCCTCCCATTCACCCCTCCACTTT
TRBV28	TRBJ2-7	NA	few	CASSLRGHFYEQYF	TGTGCCAGCAGTTTACGGGGACATTTCTACGAGCAGTACTTC
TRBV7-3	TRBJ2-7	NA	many	CASSLGPTTGPYEQYF	TGTGCCAGCAGCTTAGGTCCCACTACCGGGCCCTACGAGCAGTACTTC
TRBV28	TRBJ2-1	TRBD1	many	CASVRSRTGARNEQFF	TGTGCCAGCGTCCGTTCCCGGACAGGGGCGAGGAATGAGCAGTTCTTC
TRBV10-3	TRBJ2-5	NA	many	CAISESSSQETQYF	TGTGCCATCAGTGAGTCCTCGAGCCAAGAGACCCAGTACTTC
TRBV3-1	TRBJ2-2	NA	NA	CASSVSTGELFF	TGTGCCAGCAGCGTTTCAACCGGGGAGCTGTTTTTT
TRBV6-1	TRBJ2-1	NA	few	CASLGQNNEQFF	TGTGCCAGTTTGGGGCAGAACAATGAGCAGTTCTTC
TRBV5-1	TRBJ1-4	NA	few	CASSLSSATNEKLFF	TGCGCCAGCAGCTTGTCGAGTGCAACTAATGAAAAACTGTTTTTT
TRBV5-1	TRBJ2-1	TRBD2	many	CASTLAGGPVEQFF	TGCGCCAGCACCCTAGCGGGAGGGCCAGTTGAGCAGTTCTTC
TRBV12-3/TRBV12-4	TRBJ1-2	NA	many	CASSSLDSTYGYTF	TGTGCCAGCAGTTCCCTGGACAGCACATATGGCTACACCTTC
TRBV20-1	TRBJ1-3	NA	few	CSAGRENTIYF	TGCAGTGCTGGCAGGGAAAACACCATATATTTT
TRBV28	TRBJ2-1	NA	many	CASSRTAPYNEQFF	TGTGCCAGCAGCCGGACGGCCCCCTACAATGAGCAGTTCTTC
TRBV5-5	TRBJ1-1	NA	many	CASTPDRPNTEAFF	TGTGCCAGCACCCCTGACAGACCGAACACTGAAGCTTTCTTT
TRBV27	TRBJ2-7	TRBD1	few	CASSTPGQDPYEQYF	TGTGCCAGCAGTACTCCGGGACAGGACCCCTACGAGCAGTACTTC
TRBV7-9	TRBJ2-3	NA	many	CASNLLGPTSTDTQYF	TGTGCCAGCAACTTATTGGGTCCTACTAGCACAGATACGCAGTATTTT
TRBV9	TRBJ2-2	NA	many	CASSPQGLYTGELFF	TGTGCCAGCAGCCCACAAGGCCTGTACACCGGGGAGCTGTTTTTT
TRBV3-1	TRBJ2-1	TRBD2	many	CASSQEASGSSQFF	TGTGCCAGCAGCCAAGAAGCTAGCGGGAGTTCACAGTTCTTC
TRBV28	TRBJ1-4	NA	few	CASSFYRQFNEKLFF	TGTGCCAGCAGTTTCTACAGACAGTTTAATGAAAAACTGTTTTTT
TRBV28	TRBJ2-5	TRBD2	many	CASSTRTSGGQETQYF	TGTGCCAGCAGTACCCGGACTAGCGGGGGGCAAGAGACCCAGTACTTC
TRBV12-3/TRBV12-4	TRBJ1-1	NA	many	CASSLYDEAFF	TGTGCCAGCAGTTTATACGACGAAGCTTTCTTT
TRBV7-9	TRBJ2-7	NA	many	CASSSSLTVTYEQYF	TGTGCCAGCAGCTCATCCCTGACGGTCACCTACGAGCAGTACTTC
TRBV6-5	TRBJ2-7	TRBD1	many	CASSHRGQQYF	TGTGCCAGCAGTCACAGGGGCCAGCAGTACTTC
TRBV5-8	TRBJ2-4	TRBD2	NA	CAISPGGVAKNIQYF	TGTGCCATCAGCCCTGGGGGGGTAGCCAAAAACATTCAGTACTTC
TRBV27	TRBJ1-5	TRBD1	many	CASSSGTGGSNQPQHF	TGTGCCAGCAGTTCCGGGACAGGGGGGAGCAATCAGCCCCAGCATTTT
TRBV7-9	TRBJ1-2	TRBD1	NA	CASSARDRDGYTF	TGTGCCAGCAGCGCCCGGGACAGGGACGGCTACACCTTC
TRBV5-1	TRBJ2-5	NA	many	CASRPDPTAGETQYF	TGCGCCAGCAGACCAGACCCAACGGCGGGTGAGACCCAGTACTTC
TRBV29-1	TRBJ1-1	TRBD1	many	CSVQDRGDTEAFF	TGCAGCGTTCAGGACAGGGGAGACACTGAAGCTTTCTTT
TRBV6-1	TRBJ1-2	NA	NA	CASSGQFYGYTF	TGTGCCAGCAGTGGACAGTTCTATGGCTACACCTTC
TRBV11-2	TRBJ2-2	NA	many	CASSLNRGANTGELFF	TGTGCCAGCAGCTTAAATCGGGGAGCGAACACCGGGGAGCTGTTTTTT
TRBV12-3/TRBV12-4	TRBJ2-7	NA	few	CASSPTGPYSYEQYF	TGTGCCAGCAGTCCCACAGGGCCCTATTCCTACGAGCAGTACTTC
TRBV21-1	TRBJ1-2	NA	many	CASSKEIGGRGGYTF	TGTGCCAGCAGCAAAGAAATAGGGGGGCGCGGTGGCTACACCTTC